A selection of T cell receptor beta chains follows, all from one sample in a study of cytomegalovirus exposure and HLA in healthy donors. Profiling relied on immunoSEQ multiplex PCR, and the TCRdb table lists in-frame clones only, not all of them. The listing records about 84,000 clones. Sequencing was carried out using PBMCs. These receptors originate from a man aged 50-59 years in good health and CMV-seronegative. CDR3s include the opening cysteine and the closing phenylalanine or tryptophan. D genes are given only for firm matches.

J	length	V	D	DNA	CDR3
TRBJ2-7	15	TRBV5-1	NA	TGCGCCAGCAGCTTGGGCGCAGGATCAACCTACGAGCAGTACTTC	CASSLGAGSTYEQYF
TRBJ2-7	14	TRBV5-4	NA	TGTGCCAGCAGCAAATCCGGGAACGCCTACGAGCAGTACTTC	CASSKSGNAYEQYF
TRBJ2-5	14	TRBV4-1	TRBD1	TGCGCCAGCAGCCGACAGGGGTACCAAGAGACCCAGTACTTC	CASSRQGYQETQYF
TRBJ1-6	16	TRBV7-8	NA	TGTGCCAGCAGGACATTGGGGCAGTCCAAATCCCAGCCCCTCCACTTT	CASRTLGQSKSQPLHF
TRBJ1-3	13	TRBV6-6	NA	TGTGCCAGCATCCGGGACATCGAAAACACCATATATTTT	CASIRDIENTIYF
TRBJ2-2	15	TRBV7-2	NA	TGTGCCAGCAGCTTACAGACAGTGAACACCGGGGAGCTGTTTTTT	CASSLQTVNTGELFF
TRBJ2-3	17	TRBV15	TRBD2	TGTGCCACCAGCAGAGATAGGACTAGCGGGGGCACAGATACGCAGTATTTT	CATSRDRTSGGTDTQYF
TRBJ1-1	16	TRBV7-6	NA	TGTGCCAGCAGCCCCCGGGGGAGTCCTATGAACACTGAAGCTTTCTTT	CASSPRGSPMNTEAFF
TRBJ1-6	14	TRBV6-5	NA	TGTGCCAGCTGTGCCCCAGGGTTAGGGTCACCCCTCCACTTT	CASCAPGLGSPLHF
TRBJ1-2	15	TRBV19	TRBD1	TGTGCCAGTAGTACCCCGACAGGGTATAACTATGGCTACACCTTC	CASSTPTGYNYGYTF
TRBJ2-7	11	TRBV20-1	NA	TGCAGTGTAGACAGCACCTACGAGCAGTACTTC	CSVDSTYEQYF
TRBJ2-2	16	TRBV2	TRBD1	TGTGCCAGCAGTCGTAGGACAGGAGTCAACACCGGGGAGCTGTTTTTT	CASSRRTGVNTGELFF
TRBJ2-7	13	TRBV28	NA	TGTGCCAGCAGCGGGGAAGGACCCTACGAGCAGTACTTC	CASSGEGPYEQYF
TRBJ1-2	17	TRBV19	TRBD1	TGTGCCAGTAGTATAGATTTCCCGGGACAGGGAGTCTATGGCTACACCTTC	CASSIDFPGQGVYGYTF
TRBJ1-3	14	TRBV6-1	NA	TGTGCCAGCAGTGTTGGGGCAGTGGGATACACCATATATTTT	CASSVGAVGYTIYF
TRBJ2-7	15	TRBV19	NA	TGTGCCAGTAGTATAGATCGGGCGGGGGCTGGCGAGCAGTACTTC	CASSIDRAGAGEQYF
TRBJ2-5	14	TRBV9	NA	TGTGCCAGCAGCCCACAAAGTTCCCAAGAGACCCAGTACTTC	CASSPQSSQETQYF